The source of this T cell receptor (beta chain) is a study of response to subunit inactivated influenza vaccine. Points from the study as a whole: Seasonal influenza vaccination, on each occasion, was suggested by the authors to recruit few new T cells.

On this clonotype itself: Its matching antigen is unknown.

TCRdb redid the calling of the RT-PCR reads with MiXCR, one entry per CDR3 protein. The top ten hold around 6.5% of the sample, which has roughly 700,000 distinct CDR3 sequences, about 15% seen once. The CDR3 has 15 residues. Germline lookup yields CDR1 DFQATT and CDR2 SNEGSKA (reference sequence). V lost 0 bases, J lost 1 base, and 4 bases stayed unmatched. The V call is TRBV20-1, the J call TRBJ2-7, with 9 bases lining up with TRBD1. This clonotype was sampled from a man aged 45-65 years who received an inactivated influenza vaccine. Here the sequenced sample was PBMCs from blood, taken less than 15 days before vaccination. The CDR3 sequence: CSARDSGTGSYEQYF. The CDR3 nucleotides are TGCAGTGCTAGAGACTCCGGGACAGGGTCCTACGAGCAGTACTTC.